This TCR beta chain originates from a study of cytomegalovirus exposure and HLA in healthy donors. Across the study: As an earlier analysis found, 180 million or so T cells yielded about 120 million unique TCR beta sequences.

A remark on this clone: Its target is unknown.

The PCR used 60 Vbeta and 13 Jbeta primers. This table comes from immunoSEQ multiplex PCR, and its TCRdb copy is limited to in-frame clones, with some not included. The sample records roughly 140,000 clones, roughly 79% being singletons. Study results and caveats: The authors listed some 150 TCR beta chains as cytomegalovirus-associated. The majority of CMV-associated TCR beta chains were reported as apparently HLA-restricted in a later analysis.

The CDR3 loop spans 15 amino acids. Trimming shortened V by 5 bases and J by 0 bases, and 13 bases separated the two germline ends. Germline V gives CDR1 SGHAT, CDR2 FQNNGV. Input material: PBMCs. The chain combines TRBV11-2 with TRBJ1-1; tentative D call: TRBD1 (6 bases). This clonotype was obtained from a woman aged 60 to 75 in good health and CMV-seropositive. Here the CDR3 reads CASSTTTGMNTEAFF. The CDR3 DNA follows: TGTGCCAGCAGCACCACGACAGGCATGAACACTGAAGCTTTCTTT. Full variable domain (remainder filled in from reference TRBV11-2 and TRBJ1-1): EAGVAQSPRYKIIEKRQSVAFWCNPISGHATLYWYQQILGQGPKLLIQFQNNGVVDDSQLPKDRFSAERLKGVDSTLKIQPAKLEDSAVYLCASSTTTGMNTEAFFGQGTRLTVV.